Sequencing of this T cell receptor beta chain was carried out in a study of T cell responses to AZD1222 COVID-19 vaccine. This CDR3 spans 15 amino acids. Germline V gene lookup returns CDR1 MRHNA and CDR2 SNTAGT. Trimming cost V 6 bases and J 4 bases, with 18 bases left between them. Here immunoSEQ multiplex PCR was the method, and the copy in TCRdb shows in-frame clones only, minus some. Of 100,000 to 150,000 clones in the sample, around 85% were seen once. This clone was observed a handful of times. Its antigen is unidentified. Study-level findings and limits: Recipients of AZD1222 seropositive at baseline numbered only 5 to 7. Clonal diversity was possibly underestimated, and the donors were mostly white British, with more females. A reported finding is that nearly half of spike-specific TCRs target unmutated variant regions.

This chain links TRBV6-4 with TRBJ1-2; TRBD1 might be the D (6 bases). The TCR comes from an adult in good health. The material sequenced was peripheral blood, taken on day 0 of AZD1222 vaccination. The CDR3 loop reads CASSLDTGLGYGYTF. The CDR3 DNA reads TGTGCCAGCAGCCTAGACACAGGGTTGGGCTATGGCTACACCTTC.